The clone carrying this TCR beta chain was detected ten times or more. Its antigen is unknown. The sample is drawn from a study of T cell clonality in common variable immunodeficiency. Study conclusions and caveats: Common variable immunodeficiency TCR beta sequences reportedly had fewer deletions and N-nucleotide insertions. Compared with controls, CVID subjects had fewer shared TCRbeta clones. TCRbeta clonality was increased in CVID versus healthy controls. Links between repertoire features and CVID complications were heterogeneity-limited.

Only in-frame clones appear in the TCRdb table, and some are missing; sequencing was by immunoSEQ multiplex PCR. The table lists under 50,000 clones, no singletons, with about 6.5% in the top ten. Sequenced sample: peripheral blood mononuclear cells. This TCR was sampled from a person aged 18 to 75 in good health.

The CDR3: CASSWAGDYNEQFF. The CDR3 DNA, read in part, is TGTGCCAGCAGCTGGGCAGGGGACTACAATGAG. This rearrangement joins TRBV11-2 to TRBJ2-1, with D maybe TRBD1 (6 bases). The CDR3 is cut off 3 residues early in the read; its end comes from the germline J gene. V was trimmed by 4 bases and J by 3 bases, leaving 10 bases between them. The germline V gene has CDR1 SGHAT and CDR2 FQNNGV. CDR3 length: 14 residues.